Given below is one T cell receptor beta chain in context. The source of the sample is a study of T cells in tumors after PD-1 blockade. Clones were read by immunoSEQ multiplex PCR, and TCRdb kept only the in-frame ones, dropping some. Here the sample spans fewer than 15,000 clones, approximately 63% being singletons. The starting material was tumor tissue, obtained before anti-PD-1 treatment. The receptor comes from a human donor with basal cell carcinoma.

The CDR3 loop is CASSPGFRGHEQYF. CDR3 DNA sequence: TGTGCCAGCAGCCCCGGCTTTAGGGGGCACGAGCAGTACTTC. This chain uses TRBV11-3 with TRBJ2-7, with 7 bases lining up with TRBD1. Germline V CDR1 and CDR2: SGHNT, YENEEA. V was pared by 5 bases and J by 5 bases, with 9 bases of the junction left unmatched. The CDR3 is made up of 14 amino acids.